By share, the clone carrying this T cell receptor beta chain ranks as medium-sized. Its target is not known. This record belongs to a study of a mutant IDH1 vaccine in newly diagnosed glioma. In the study overall: Vaccines were first given 4-6 weeks after radiotherapy alone, or with temozolomide cycles. Treated patients had a mean age of around 40 years and a sex split that was about 62% male and roughly 40% female.

Sample time point: week 23, last vaccination. Mutant IDH1 20-mer peptide, at 300 ug, made up each vaccine dose, with topical imiquimod. Repertoires were generated with immunoSEQ multiplex PCR, while TCRdb's copy carries only in-frame clones and drops some. The table lists tens of thousands of clones, roughly 80% of them singletons. The junction had 6 bases not matched to a gene; V was cut back by 0 bases and J by 5 bases. The CDR3 is 15 amino acids. In germline, CDR1 is MGHRA, CDR2 YSYEKL. The receptor comes from a man aged 50 or older with glioma. The rearrangement uses TRBV4-1 and TRBJ1-1; TRBD1 aligns across 7 bases. The sequences come from PBMCs, collected from a glioma patient whose treatment included an IDH1 peptide vaccine. The CDR3 loop reads CASSQEDRWRTEAFF. In nucleotides, the CDR3 is TGCGCCAGCAGCCAAGAGGACAGGTGGAGGACTGAAGCTTTCTTT.